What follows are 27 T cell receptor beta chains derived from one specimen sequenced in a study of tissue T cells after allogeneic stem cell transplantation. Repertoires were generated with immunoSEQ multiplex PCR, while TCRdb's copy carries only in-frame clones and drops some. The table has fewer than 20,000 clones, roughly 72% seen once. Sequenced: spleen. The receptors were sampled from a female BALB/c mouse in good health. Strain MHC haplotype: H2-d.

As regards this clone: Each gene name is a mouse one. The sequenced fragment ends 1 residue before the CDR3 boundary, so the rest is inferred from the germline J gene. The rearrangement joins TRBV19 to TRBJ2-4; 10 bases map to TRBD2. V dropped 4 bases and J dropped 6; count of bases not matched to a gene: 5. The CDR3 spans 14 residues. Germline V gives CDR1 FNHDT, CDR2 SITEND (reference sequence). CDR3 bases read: TGTGCCAGCAGTCCCTGGGGGGGCGCGAACACCTTGTAC. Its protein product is CASSPWGGANTLY. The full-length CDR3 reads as CASSPWGGANTLYF.

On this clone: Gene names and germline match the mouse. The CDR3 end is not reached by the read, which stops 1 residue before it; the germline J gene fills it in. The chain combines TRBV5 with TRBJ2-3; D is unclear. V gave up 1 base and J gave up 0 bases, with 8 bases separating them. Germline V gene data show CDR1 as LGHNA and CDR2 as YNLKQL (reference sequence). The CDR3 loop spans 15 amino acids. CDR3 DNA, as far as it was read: TGTGCCAGCAGCCAAGGGCGGGGTAGTGCAGAAACGCTGTAT. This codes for CASSQGRGSAETLY. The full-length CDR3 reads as CASSQGRGSAETLYF.

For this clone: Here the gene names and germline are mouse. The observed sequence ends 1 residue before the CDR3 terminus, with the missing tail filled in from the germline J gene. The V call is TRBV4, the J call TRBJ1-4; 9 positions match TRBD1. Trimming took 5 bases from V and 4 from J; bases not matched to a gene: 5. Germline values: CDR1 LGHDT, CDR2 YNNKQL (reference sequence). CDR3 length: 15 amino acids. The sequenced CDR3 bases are TGTGCCAGCAGCCCCGGGACAGGGCGCAACGAAAGATTATTT. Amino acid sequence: CASSPGTGRNERLF. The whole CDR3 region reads CASSPGTGRNERLFF.

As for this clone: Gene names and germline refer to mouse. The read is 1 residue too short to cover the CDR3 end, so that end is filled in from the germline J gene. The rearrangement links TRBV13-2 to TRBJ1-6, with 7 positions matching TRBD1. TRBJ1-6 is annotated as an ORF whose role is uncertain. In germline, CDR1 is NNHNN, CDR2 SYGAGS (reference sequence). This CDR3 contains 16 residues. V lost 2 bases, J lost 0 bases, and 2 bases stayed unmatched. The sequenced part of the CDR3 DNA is TGTGCCAGCGGTGAGACAGGGTATTCCTATAATTCGCCCCTCTAC. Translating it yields CASGETGYSYNSPLY. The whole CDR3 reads CASGETGYSYNSPLYF.

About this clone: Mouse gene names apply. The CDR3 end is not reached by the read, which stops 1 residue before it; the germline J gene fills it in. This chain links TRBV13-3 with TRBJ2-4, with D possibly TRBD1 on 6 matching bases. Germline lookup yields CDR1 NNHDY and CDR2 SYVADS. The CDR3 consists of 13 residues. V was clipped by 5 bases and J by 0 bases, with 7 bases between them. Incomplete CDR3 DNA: TGTGCCAGCAGGGACAGTAGTCAAAACACCTTGTAC. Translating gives CASRDSSQNTLY. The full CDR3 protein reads CASRDSSQNTLYF.

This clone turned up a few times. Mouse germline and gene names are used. The covered CDR3 bases are TGTGCCAGCAGTCGGGACAACTCCTATGAACAGTAC. This codes for CASSRDNSYEQY. The full-length CDR3 reads as CASSRDNSYEQYF. This chain uses TRBV2 with TRBJ2-7; possibly TRBD1 for D (6 bases). The read terminates 1 residue before the CDR3 end, so the remaining end is supplied by the germline J gene. This CDR3 region has 13 residues. CDR1 and CDR2 from the germline V gene are LGHNA and YSYQKL. Trimming removed 6 bases at V and 0 bases at J, with 9 bases between.

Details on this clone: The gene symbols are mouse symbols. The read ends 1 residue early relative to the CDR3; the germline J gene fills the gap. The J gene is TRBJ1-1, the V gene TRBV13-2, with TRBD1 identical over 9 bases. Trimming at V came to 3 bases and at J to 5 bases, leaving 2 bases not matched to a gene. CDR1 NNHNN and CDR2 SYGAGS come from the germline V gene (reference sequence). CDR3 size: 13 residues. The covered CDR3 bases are TGTGCCAGCGGTGGTGGACAGGGGACAGAAGTCTTC. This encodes CASGGGQGTEVF. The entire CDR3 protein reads CASGGGQGTEVFF.

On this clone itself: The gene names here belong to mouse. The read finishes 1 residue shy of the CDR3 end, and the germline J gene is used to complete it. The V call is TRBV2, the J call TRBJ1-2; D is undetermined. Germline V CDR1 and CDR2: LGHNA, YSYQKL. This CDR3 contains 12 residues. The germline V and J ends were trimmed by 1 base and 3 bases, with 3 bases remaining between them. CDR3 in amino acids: CASSQGDSDYTF. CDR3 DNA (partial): TGTGCCAGCAGCCAAGGGGACTCCGACTACACC.

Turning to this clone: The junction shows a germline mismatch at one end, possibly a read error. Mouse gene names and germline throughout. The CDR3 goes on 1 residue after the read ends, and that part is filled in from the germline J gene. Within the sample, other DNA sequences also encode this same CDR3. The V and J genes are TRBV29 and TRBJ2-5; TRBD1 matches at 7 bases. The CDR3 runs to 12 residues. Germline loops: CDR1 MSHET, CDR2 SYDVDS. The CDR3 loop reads CASRQGQDTQYF. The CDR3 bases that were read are TGCGCTAGCAGACAGGGACAAGACACCCAGTAC.

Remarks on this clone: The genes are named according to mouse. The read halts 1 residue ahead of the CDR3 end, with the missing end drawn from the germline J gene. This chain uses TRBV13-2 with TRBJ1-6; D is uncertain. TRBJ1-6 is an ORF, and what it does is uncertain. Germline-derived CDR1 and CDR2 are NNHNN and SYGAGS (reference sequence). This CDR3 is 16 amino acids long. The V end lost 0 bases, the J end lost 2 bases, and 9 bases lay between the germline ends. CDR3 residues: CASGDAGVTYNSPLYF. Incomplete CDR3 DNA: TGTGCCAGCGGTGATGCTGGGGTGACCTATAATTCGCCCCTCTAC.

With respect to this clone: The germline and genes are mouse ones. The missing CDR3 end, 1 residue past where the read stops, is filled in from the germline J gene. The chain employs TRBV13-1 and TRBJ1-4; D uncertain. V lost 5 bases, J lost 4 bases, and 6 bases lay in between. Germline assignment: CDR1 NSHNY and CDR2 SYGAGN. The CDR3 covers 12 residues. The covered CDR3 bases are TGTGCCAGCAGGCTTAACAACGAAAGATTATTT. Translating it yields CASRLNNERLF. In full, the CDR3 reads CASRLNNERLFF.

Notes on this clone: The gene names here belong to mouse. This CDR3 reads CAWSLTTANTEVFF. The sequenced CDR3 bases are TGTGCCTGGAGTCTTACAACAGCAAACACAGAAGTCTTC. The chain employs TRBV31 and TRBJ1-1; D unclear. The CDR3 end falls 1 residue outside the read, so it is completed with the germline J gene. Germline CDR1 GKSSPN, CDR2 SITVG. This CDR3 is built from 14 residues. Trimming cost V 0 bases and J 0 bases, with 8 bases left between them.

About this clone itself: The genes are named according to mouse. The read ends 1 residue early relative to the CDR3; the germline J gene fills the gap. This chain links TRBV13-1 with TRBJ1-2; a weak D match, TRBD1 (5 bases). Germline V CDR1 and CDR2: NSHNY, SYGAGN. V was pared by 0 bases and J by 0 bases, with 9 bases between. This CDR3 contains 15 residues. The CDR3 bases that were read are TGTGCCAGCAGTGATGGAGGACACACAAACTCCGACTACACC. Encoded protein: CASSDGGHTNSDYT. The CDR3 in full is CASSDGGHTNSDYTF.

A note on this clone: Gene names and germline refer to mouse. The CDR3 spells CASSQGLGSQNTLYF. The sequenced part of the CDR3 DNA is TGTGCCAGCAGCCAAGGACTGGGTAGTCAAAACACCTTGTAC. The gene calls are TRBV5 and TRBJ2-4, with 7 positions matching TRBD2. The observed sequence ends 1 residue before the CDR3 terminus, with the missing tail filled in from the germline J gene. V gave up 1 base and J gave up 0 bases; unmatched junction bases: 1. Germline V gives CDR1 LGHNA, CDR2 YNLKQL (reference sequence). CDR3 size: 15 residues.

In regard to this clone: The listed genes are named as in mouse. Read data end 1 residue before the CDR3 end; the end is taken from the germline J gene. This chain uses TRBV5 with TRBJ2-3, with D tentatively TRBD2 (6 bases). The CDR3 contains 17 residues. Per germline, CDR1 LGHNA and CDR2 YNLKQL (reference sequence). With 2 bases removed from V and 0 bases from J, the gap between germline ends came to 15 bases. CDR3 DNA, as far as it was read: TGTGCCAGCAGCCAAAAATTCGGGACTACTAGTGCAGAAACGCTGTAT. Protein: CASSQKFGTTSAETLY. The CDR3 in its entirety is CASSQKFGTTSAETLYF.

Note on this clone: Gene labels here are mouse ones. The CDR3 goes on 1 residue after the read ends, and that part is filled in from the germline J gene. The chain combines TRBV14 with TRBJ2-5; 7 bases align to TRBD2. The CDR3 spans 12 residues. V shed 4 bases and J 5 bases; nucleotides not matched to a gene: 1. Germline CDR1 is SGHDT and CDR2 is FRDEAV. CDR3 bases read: TGTGCCAGCAGTCACTGGGGAGACACCCAGTAC. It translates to CASSHWGDTQY. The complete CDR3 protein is CASSHWGDTQYF.

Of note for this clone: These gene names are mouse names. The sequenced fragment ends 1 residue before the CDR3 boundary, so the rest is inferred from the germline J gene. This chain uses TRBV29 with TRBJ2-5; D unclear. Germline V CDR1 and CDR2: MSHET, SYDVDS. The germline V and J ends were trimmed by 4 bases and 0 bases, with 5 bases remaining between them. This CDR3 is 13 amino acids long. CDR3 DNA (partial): TGTGCTAGCAGTTCAGGCAACCAAGACACCCAGTAC. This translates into CASSSGNQDTQY. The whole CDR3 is CASSSGNQDTQYF. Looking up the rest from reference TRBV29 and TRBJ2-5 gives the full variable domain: DMKVTQMPRYLIKRMGENVLLECGQDMSHETMYWYRQDPGLGLQLIYISYDVDSNSEGDIPKGYRVSRKKREHFSLILDSAKTNQTSVYFCASSSGNQDTQYFGPGTRLLVL.

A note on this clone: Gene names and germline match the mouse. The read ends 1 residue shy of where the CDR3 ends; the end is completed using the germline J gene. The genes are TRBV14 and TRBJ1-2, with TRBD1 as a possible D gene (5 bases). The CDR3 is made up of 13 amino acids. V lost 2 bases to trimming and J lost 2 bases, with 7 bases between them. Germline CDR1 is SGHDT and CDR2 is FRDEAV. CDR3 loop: CASSLGENSDYTF. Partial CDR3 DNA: TGTGCCAGCAGTTTAGGGGAGAACTCCGACTACACC.

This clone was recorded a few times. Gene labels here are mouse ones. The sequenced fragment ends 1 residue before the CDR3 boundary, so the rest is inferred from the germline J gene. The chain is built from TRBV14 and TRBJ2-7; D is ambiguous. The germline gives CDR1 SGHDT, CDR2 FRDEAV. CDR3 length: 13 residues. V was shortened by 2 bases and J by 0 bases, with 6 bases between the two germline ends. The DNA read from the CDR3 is TGTGCCAGCAGTTTAGGCAACTCCTATGAACAGTAC. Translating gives CASSLGNSYEQY. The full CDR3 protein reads CASSLGNSYEQYF.

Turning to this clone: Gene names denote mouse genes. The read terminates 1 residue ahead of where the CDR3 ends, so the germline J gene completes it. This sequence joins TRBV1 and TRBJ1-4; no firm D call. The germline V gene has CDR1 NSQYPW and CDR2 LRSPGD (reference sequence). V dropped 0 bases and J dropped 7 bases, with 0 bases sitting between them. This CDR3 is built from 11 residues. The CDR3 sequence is CTCSADERLFF. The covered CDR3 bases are TGCACCTGCAGTGCAGACGAAAGATTATTT.

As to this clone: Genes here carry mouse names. The CDR3 sequence is CASSQGGYEQYF. CDR3 DNA (partial): TGTGCCAGCAGCCAAGGGGGGTATGAACAGTAC. V is TRBV5 and J is TRBJ2-7; D is perhaps TRBD1 or TRBD2 (5 bases each). Read coverage stops 1 residue before the CDR3 terminus; the germline J gene supplies the remainder. V gave up 1 base and J gave up 4 bases, with 5 bases separating them. CDR1 is LGHNA, CDR2 YNLKQL, per germline (reference sequence). The CDR3 is 12 amino acids.

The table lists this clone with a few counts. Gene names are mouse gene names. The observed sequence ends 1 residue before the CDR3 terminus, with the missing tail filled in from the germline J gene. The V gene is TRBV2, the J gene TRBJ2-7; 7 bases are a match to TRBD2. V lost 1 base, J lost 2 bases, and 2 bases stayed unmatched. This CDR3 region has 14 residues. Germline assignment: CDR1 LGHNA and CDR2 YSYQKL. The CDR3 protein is CASSQGWGAYEQYF. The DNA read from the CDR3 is TGTGCCAGCAGCCAAGGTTGGGGGGCCTATGAACAGTAC.

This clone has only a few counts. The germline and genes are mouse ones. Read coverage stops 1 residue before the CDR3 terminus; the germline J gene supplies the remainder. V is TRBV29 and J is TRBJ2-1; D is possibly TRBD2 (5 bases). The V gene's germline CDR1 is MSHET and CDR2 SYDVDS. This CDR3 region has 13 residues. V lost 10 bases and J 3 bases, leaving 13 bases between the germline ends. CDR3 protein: CATSDLVYAEQFF. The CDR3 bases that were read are TGTGCTACCTCGGACTTGGTCTATGCTGAGCAGTTC.

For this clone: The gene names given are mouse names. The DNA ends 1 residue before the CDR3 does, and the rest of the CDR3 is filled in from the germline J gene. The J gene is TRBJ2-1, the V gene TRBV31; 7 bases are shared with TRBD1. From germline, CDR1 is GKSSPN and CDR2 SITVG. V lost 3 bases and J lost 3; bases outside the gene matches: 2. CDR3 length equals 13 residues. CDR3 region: CAWSRDSYAEQFF. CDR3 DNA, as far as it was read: TGTGCCTGGAGCCGGGACAGCTATGCTGAGCAGTTC.

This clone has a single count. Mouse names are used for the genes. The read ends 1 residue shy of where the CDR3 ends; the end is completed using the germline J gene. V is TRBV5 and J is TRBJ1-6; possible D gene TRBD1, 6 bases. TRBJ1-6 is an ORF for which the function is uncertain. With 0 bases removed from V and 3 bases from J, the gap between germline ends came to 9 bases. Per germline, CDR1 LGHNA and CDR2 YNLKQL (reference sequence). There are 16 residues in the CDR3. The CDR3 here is CASSQDRDIYNSPLYF. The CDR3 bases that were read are TGTGCCAGCAGCCAAGATCGGGACATCTATAATTCGCCCCTCTAC.

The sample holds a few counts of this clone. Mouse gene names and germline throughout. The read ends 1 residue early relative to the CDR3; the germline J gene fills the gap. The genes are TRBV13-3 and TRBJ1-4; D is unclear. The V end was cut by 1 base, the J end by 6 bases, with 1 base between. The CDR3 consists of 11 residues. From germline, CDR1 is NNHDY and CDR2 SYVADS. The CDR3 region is CASSDHERLFF. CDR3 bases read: TGTGCCAGCAGTGATCACGAAAGATTATTT.

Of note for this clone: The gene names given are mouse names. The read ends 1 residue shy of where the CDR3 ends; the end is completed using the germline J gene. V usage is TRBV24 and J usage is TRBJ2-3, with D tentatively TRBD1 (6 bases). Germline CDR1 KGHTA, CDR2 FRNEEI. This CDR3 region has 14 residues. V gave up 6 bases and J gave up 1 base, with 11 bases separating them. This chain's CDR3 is CASRPNRGAETLYF. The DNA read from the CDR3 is TGTGCCAGCAGACCAAACAGGGGTGCAGAAACGCTGTAT.